Sequencing of this T cell receptor (beta chain) was carried out in a study of molecular identifiers for immune sequencing clone quantification. The study's findings and limits: The study reportedly detected spiked Jurkat TCR RNA from one cell among about 970,000 naive cells.

Germline V lookup: CDR1 SGHDT, CDR2 YYEEEE. V was pared by 4 bases and J by 6 bases, with 9 bases of the junction left unmatched. The CDR3 has 14 residues. From the PCR reads, TCRdb called clonotypes with MiXCR, one entry per CDR3 protein. The table lists tens of thousands of distinct CDR3 sequences, 15% to 20% of them singletons. The table lists this clonotype with many counts. No antigen is known for it. Sequencing was carried out using naive CD8+ T cells from blood, with Jurkat cell RNA spiked in. As for subset: FACS-sorted CD8+CD4-CCR7+CD45RA+ naive T cells. V is TRBV5-6 and J is TRBJ2-7; the match to TRBD1 covers 8 bases. This receptor was identified in a human donor in good health. Some libraries in this study had Jurkat cell RNA spiked in. The CDR3 nucleotides are TGTGCCAGCAGCCGGACAGGGTCGTCGGCCGAGCAGTACTTC. Translated: CASSRTGSSAEQYF.